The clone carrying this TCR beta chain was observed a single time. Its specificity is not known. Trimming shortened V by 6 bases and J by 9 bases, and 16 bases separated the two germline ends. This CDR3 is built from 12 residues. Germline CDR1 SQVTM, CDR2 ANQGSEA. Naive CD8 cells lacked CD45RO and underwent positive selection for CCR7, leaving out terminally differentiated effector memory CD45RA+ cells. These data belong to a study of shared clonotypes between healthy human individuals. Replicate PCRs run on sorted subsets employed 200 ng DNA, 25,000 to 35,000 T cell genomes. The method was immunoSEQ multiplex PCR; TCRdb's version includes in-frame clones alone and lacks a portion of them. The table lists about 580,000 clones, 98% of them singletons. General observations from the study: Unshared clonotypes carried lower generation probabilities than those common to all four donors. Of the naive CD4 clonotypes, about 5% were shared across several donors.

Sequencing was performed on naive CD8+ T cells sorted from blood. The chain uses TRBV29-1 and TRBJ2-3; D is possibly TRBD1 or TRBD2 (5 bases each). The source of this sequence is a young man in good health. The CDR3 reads CSVPWGIRTQYF. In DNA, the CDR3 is TGCAGCGTCCCCTGGGGGATTAGAACGCAGTATTTT.